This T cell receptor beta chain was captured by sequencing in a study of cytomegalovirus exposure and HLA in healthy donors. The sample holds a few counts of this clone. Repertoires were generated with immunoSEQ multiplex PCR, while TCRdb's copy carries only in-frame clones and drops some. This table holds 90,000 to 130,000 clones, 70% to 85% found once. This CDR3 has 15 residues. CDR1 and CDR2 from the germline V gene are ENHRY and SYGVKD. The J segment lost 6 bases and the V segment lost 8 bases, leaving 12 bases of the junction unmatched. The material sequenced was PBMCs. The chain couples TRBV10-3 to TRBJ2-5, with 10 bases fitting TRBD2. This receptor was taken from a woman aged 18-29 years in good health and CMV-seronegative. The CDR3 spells CAIGPERGGTKTQYF. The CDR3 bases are TGTGCCATCGGCCCCGAGCGGGGGGGTACGAAGACCCAGTACTTC.